A selection of T cell receptor beta chains follows, all from one sample in a study of regulatory T cells in long-lasting Graves disease. TCRdb analysed the multiplex PCR reads with MiXCR anew, one entry per CDR3 protein. The data contain 500,000 to 700,000 distinct CDR3 sequences, around 30% of them singletons. Sequenced here: peripheral blood mononuclear cells (PBMCs), sampled when the disease was refractory, from a patient treated with antithyroid drugs. These TCRs come from a female donor with Graves disease. Both conserved end residues are part of each CDR3. Fields, in order: J gene, V gene, CDR3 protein.

TRBJ2-7	TRBV6-2/TRBV6-3	CASTPSGAYEQYF
TRBJ2-7	TRBV29-1	CSVEDSSSYEQSF
TRBJ1-2	TRBV28	CASSYGAGGIVGYTF
TRBJ1-5	TRBV19	CASSIWGAGSNQPQHF
TRBJ2-7	TRBV3-1	CASSQDGAVGRHEQYF
TRBJ2-5	TRBV20-1	CSASFPGMYRETQYF
TRBJ1-2	TRBV28	CASNVRGVANYGYTF
TRBJ1-5	TRBV20-1	CSARFQGNQPQHF
TRBJ2-7	TRBV20-1	CSALYAGEEYF
TRBJ1-5	TRBV4-1	CASSHINQPQHF
TRBJ2-7	TRBV28	CASSFLGRVGQYF
TRBJ1-6	TRBV14	CASSRTSSYNSPLHF
TRBJ1-4	TRBV19	CASLGRDETNEKLFF
TRBJ2-7	TRBV2	CASIMGPSSYEQYF
TRBJ2-7	TRBV6-4	CASSRAVAEYYEQYF
TRBJ2-1	TRBV11-3	CASSPSVGEQFF
TRBJ1-4	TRBV29-1	CSVLVGQGEKLFF
TRBJ2-7	TRBV12-3/TRBV12-4	CASSNTGTGGLGSMYF
TRBJ1-1	TRBV2	CASSMGRGSEAFF
TRBJ2-7	TRBV13	CASSRRLAGGSLEQYF
TRBJ1-2	TRBV29-1	CSVELEAGANYGYTF
TRBJ1-2	TRBV6-2/TRBV6-3	CASSYLLGNYGYTF
TRBJ2-1	TRBV2	CAGGHLGDEQFF
TRBJ1-1	TRBV18	CASSPPLVTEALF
TRBJ2-5	TRBV7-9	CASSFLLGTQETQYF
TRBJ2-7	TRBV5-6	CASSFRQGLYEQYF
TRBJ2-7	TRBV19	CATGRLNEQYF
TRBJ1-1	TRBV28	CASSPPWGYLNTEAFF
TRBJ2-5	TRBV12-3/TRBV12-4	CASTPDPGGETQYF
TRBJ2-7	TRBV9	CASSAPGSHEQYF
TRBJ1-2	TRBV29-1	CSVENRGGNGYTF
TRBJ1-5	TRBV12-3/TRBV12-4	CASSHRGWSNQPQHF
TRBJ2-1	TRBV29-1	CSVPAPSSYNEQFF
TRBJ1-1	TRBV2	CASSESQQMNTEAFF
TRBJ1-5	TRBV20-1	CSADTSRHGKSNQPQHF
TRBJ1-2	TRBV20-1	CSAKRGRGDYGYTF
TRBJ2-2	TRBV27	CASSLFSPPGTTGELFF
TRBJ2-7	TRBV28	CASSLSSGSQGEQYF
TRBJ2-6	TRBV19	CASSSPGQGSGANVLTF
TRBJ1-3	TRBV27	CASSLYGRSFSGNTIYF
TRBJ1-5	TRBV20-1	CSASPGQYSNQPQHF
TRBJ2-5	TRBV12-3/TRBV12-4	CASSQIFASQYF
TRBJ2-7	TRBV15	CATSRDPSGTYEQYF
TRBJ1-1	TRBV27	CASSNDSEGDTEAFF
TRBJ1-2	TRBV2	CASERGGTNYGYTF
TRBJ1-2	TRBV6-1	CASVRTGGDYYGYTF
TRBJ2-2	TRBV14	CASSHRGLAGAGELFF
TRBJ1-4	TRBV28	CASSLWTAGSTTNEKLFF
TRBJ2-2	TRBV20-1	CSARSRDRNTGELFF
TRBJ2-5	TRBV18	CASSRGTGGQETQYF
TRBJ1-5	TRBV30	CAWDPGQGENQPQHF
TRBJ1-1	TRBV7-9	CASSLSFDTEAFF